What follows describes a single T cell receptor beta chain. The sample comes from a study of blood T cell repertoires in COVID-19. The V gene's germline CDR1 is KGHSH and CDR2 LQKENI. V lost 2 bases, J lost 2 bases, and 13 bases lay in between. CDR3 length equals 16 residues. The data were produced by immunoSEQ multiplex PCR, yet TCRdb's version contains in-frame clones alone and is incomplete. This sample carries approximately 200,000 clones, roughly three quarters of them seen once, and the ten largest clones take about 12%. Material for sequencing was peripheral blood. The rearrangement joins TRBV18 to TRBJ1-3; D possibly corresponds to TRBD1 (5 bases). This clonotype was sampled from a woman of 80 years or more with COVID-19, enrolled during active disease. CDR3 loop: CASSPNPGNAGNTIYF. In DNA, the CDR3 is TGTGCCAGCTCACCAAACCCAGGGAATGCTGGAAACACCATATATTTT.